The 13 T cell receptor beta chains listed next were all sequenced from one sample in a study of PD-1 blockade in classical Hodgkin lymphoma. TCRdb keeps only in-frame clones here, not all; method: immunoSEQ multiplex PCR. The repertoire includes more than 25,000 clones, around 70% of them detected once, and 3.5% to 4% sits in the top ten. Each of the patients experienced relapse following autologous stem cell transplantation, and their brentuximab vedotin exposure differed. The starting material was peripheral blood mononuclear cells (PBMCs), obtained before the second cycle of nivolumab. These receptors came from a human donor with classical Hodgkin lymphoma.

The CDR3 is CASGDSGGARSYEQYF. The CDR3, as DNA: TGTGCCAGCGGCGATTCCGGGGGGGCCCGCTCCTACGAGCAGTACTTC. V and J are TRBV2 and TRBJ2-7; 8 bases line up with TRBD2. The junction had 12 bases not matched to a gene; V was cut back by 8 bases and J by 0 bases. Per germline, CDR1 SNHLY and CDR2 FYNNEI. The CDR3 contains 16 residues.

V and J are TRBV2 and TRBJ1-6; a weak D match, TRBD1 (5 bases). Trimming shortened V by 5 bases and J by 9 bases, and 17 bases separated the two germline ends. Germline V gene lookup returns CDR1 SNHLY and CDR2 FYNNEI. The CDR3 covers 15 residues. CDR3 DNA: TGTGCCAGCAGTACCGGGCCCAGGGAGGCTTCACCCCTCCACTTT. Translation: CASSTGPREASPLHF.

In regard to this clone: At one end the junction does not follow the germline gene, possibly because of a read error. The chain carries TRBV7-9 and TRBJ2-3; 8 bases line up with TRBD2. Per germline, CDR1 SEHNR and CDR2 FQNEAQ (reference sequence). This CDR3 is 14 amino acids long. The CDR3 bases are TGTGCCAGCAACTTACGGGGGGGGCAAGATACGCAGTATTTT. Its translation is CASNLRGGQDTQYF.

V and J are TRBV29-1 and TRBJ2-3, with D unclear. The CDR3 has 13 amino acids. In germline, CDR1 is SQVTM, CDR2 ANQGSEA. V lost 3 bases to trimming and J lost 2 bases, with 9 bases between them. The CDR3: CSVEELFTDTQYF. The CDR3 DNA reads TGCAGCGTTGAGGAGCTCTTCACAGATACGCAGTATTTT.

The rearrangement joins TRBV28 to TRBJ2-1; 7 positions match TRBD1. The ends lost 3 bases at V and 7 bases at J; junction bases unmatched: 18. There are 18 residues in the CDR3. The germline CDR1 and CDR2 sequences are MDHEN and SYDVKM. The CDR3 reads CASSLPPTTGVDRNEQFF. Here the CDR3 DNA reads TGTGCCAGCAGTTTGCCCCCCACTACAGGGGTGGACAGGAATGAGCAGTTCTTC.

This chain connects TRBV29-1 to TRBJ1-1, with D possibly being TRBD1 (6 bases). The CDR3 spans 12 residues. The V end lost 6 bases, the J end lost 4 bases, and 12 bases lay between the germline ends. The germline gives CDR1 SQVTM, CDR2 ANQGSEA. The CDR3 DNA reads TGCAGCGTACGCAGGGGCATCACTGAAGCTTTCTTT. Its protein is CSVRRGITEAFF. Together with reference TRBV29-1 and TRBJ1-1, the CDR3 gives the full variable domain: SAVISQKPSRDICQRGTSLTIQCQVDSQVTMMFWYRQQPGQSLTLIATANQGSEATYESGFVIDKFPISRPNLTFSTLTVSNMSPEDSSIYLCSVRRGITEAFFGQGTRLTVV.

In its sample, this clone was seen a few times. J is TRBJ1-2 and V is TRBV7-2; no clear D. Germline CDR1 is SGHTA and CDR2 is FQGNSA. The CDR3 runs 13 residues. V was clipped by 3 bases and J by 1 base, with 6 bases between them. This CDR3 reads CASSLALNYGYTF. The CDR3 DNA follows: TGTGCCAGCAGCTTGGCACTTAACTATGGCTACACCTTC.

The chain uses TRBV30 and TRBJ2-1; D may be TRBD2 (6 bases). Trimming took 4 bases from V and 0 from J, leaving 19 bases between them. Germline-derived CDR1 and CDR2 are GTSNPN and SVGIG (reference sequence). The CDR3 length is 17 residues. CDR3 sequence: CAWTVEGIASSYNEQFF. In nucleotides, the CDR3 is TGTGCCTGGACGGTGGAGGGGATCGCGAGCTCCTACAATGAGCAGTTCTTC.

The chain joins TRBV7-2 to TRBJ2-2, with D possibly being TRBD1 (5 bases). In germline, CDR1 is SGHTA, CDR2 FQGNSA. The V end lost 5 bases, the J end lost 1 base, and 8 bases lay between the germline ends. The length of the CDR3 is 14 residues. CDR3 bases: TGTGCCAGCAGCCCAGACAGGAACACCGGGGAGCTGTTTTTT. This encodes CASSPDRNTGELFF.

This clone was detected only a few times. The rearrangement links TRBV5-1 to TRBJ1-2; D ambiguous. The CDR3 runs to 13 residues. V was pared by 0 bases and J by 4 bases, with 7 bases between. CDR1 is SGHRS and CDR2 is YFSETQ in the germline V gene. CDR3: CASSLAGRYGYTF. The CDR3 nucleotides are TGCGCCAGCAGCTTGGCGGGCCGCTATGGCTACACCTTC.

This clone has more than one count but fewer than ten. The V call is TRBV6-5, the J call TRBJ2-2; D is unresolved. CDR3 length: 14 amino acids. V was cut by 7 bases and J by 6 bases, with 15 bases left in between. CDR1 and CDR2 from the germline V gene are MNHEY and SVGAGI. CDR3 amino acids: CASTLSTVPGELFF. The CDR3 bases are TGTGCCAGCACCCTATCGACGGTTCCCGGGGAGCTGTTTTTT.

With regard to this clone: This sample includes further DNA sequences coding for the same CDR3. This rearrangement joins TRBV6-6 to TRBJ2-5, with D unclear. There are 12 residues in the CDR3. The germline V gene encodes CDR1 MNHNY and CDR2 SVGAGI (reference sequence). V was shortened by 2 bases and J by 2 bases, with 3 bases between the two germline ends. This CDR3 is CASSYGQETQYF. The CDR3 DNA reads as TGTGCCAGCAGTTACGGACAAGAGACCCAGTACTTC.

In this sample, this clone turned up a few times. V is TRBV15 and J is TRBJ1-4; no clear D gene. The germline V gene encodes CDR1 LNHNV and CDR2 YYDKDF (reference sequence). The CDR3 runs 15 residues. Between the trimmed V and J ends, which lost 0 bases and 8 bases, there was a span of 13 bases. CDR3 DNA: TGTGCCACCAGCAGAGATAACGGCATAATGGAAAAACTGTTTTTT. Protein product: CATSRDNGIMEKLFF.